The clone carrying this T cell receptor (beta chain) was detected many times. The target antigen is unknown. This specimen belongs to a study of shared clonotypes between healthy human individuals. CD4+ cell separation produced CD45RA+ naive and CD45RA-negative memory subsets. Data came from immunoSEQ multiplex PCR; TCRdb stores just in-frame clones and leaves some out. The sample has about 1.1 million clones; roughly 80% are singletons. Study results and caveats: The study found lower generation probabilities in non-shared clonotypes than in those shared by all four donors. Naive subsets generally had larger estimated richness than memory subsets.

This TCR was sampled from a man aged 18 to 35 in good health. Some clones in this sample may be carry-over from other donors' samples. Sequencing was performed on memory CD4+ T cells from PBMCs. Subset defined: CD45RA-negative fraction.

The CDR3 reads CASSPRWLLTTPYNEQFF. CDR3 sequence (DNA): TGTGCCAGCAGTCCCCGGTGGCTCTTAACTACTCCCTACAATGAGCAGTTCTTC. The chain is built from TRBV28 and TRBJ2-1; the D is unclear. Germline V CDR1 and CDR2: MDHEN, SYDVKM. The germline V and J ends were trimmed by 5 bases and 2 bases, with 22 bases remaining between them. This CDR3 has 18 residues.